One and the same sample provided the 20 T cell receptor beta chains below, sequenced in a study of long-term antiretroviral therapy in people with HIV. Version v3.0 of the immunoSEQ assay ran at survey level. The assay was immunoSEQ multiplex PCR, and TCRdb's table has in-frame clones only and misses some. The sample consists of approximately 22,000 clones, roughly 82% of them appearing once. The sample consisted of unsorted PBMCs, taken 3 years after starting antiretroviral therapy. These receptors were collected from a middle-aged man with HIV.

V usage is TRBV27 and J usage is TRBJ2-7; tentatively, D is TRBD1 (5 bases). Trimming removed 3 bases at V and 3 bases at J, with 9 bases between. Per germline, CDR1 MNHEY and CDR2 SMNVEV (reference sequence). This CDR3 comprises 13 residues. The CDR3 bases are TGTGCCAGCAGTTTTCACAGGAACTACGAGCAGTACTTC. Protein sequence: CASSFHRNYEQYF.

J is TRBJ2-7 and V is TRBV28; 7 bases align to TRBD1. The CDR3 contains 15 residues. V trimming: 5 bases; J trimming: 0 bases; junction bases outside the gene matches: 7. Per germline, CDR1 MDHEN and CDR2 SYDVKM. The CDR3 DNA reads as TGTGCCAGCAGTCCAACAGGGGCGCTCTCCTACGAGCAGTACTTC. Translated: CASSPTGALSYEQYF. Full variable domain (remainder filled in from reference TRBV28 and TRBJ2-7): DVKVTQSSRYLVKRTGEKVFLECVQDMDHENMFWYRQDPGLGLRLIYFSYDVKMKEKGDIPEGYSVSREKKERFSLILESASTNQTSMYLCASSPTGALSYEQYFGPGTRLTVT.

The chain employs TRBV29-1 and TRBJ1-1, with D possibly matching TRBD1 (6 bases). V dropped 6 bases and J dropped 6 bases, with 14 bases sitting between them. Per germline, CDR1 SQVTM and CDR2 ANQGSEA. The CDR3 contains 12 residues. This chain's CDR3 is CSVANRDAEAFF. The CDR3 DNA follows: TGCAGCGTCGCCAACAGGGACGCTGAAGCTTTCTTT.

The chain is built from TRBV28 and TRBJ2-3; 8 positions match TRBD1. Germline CDR1 reads MDHEN; CDR2 reads SYDVKM. The CDR3 contains 17 residues. J gave up 1 base and V 7 bases, and 13 bases lay outside the gene matches. This chain's CDR3 is CASKSLRDRLGTDTQYF. Here the CDR3 DNA reads TGTGCCAGCAAATCTTTACGGGACAGGCTGGGCACAGATACGCAGTATTTT.

CDR3 DNA: TGCGCCAGCAGCTCCATAGGGGGAGGGAGCACTGAAGCTTTCTTT. This codes for CASSSIGGGSTEAFF. The V call is TRBV5-1, the J call TRBJ1-1, with D tentatively TRBD1 (6 bases). The V gene lost 3 bases and the J gene lost 4 bases, with 16 bases spanning the gap. Germline-derived CDR1 and CDR2 are SGHRS and YFSETQ. The CDR3 is made up of 15 amino acids.

The CDR3 region has the DNA TGTGCCTGGAGTATCGCAGGGCTCGGAAACACCATATATTTT. It yields the protein CAWSIAGLGNTIYF. The J gene is TRBJ1-3, the V gene TRBV30, with a weak D call TRBD1 (5 bases). From germline, CDR1 is GTSNPN and CDR2 SVGIG (reference sequence). V was pared by 2 bases and J by 4 bases, with 12 bases between. The CDR3 covers 14 residues.

CDR3 bases: TGTGCCAGTAGTATATGGGGACACGGAATGAACACTGAAGCTTTCTTT. Translating it yields CASSIWGHGMNTEAFF. The chain uses TRBV19 and TRBJ1-1; TRBD1 is a possible D gene (6 bases). This CDR3 is 16 amino acids long. CDR1 LNHDA and CDR2 SQIVND come from the germline V gene (reference sequence). The V and J ends lost 2 bases and 0 bases respectively, with 13 bases between them.

The V call is TRBV9, the J call TRBJ2-3; 11 nucleotides agree with TRBD1. Looked up from germline, CDR1 is SGDLS and CDR2 is YYNGEE. This CDR3 comprises 16 residues. V shed 4 bases and J 2 bases; nucleotides not matched to a gene: 6. CDR3 DNA: TGTGCCAGCAGCCCAGGACAGGGGGCCTACACAGATACGCAGTATTTT. Amino acids: CASSPGQGAYTDTQYF.

The chain carries TRBV11-2 and TRBJ2-3; a possible D gene is TRBD2 (5 bases). This CDR3 contains 14 residues. Trimming took off 6 bases at V and 2 bases at J, with 12 bases between the two ends. Germline V gene data show CDR1 as SGHAT and CDR2 as FQNNGV. The CDR3 DNA is TGTGCCAGCAGACCAAGGACTGACACAGATACGCAGTATTTT. Protein sequence: CASRPRTDTDTQYF.

This rearrangement joins TRBV6-1 to TRBJ1-5; maybe TRBD1 (6 bases). Germline CDR1 MNHNS, CDR2 SASEGT. The V end was cut by 0 bases, the J end by 6 bases, with 15 bases between. This CDR3 comprises 16 residues. CDR3 protein: CASSEAGGGDTQPQHF. CDR3 DNA: TGTGCCAGCAGTGAAGCGGGAGGAGGGGACACTCAGCCCCAGCATTTT.

The chain has TRBV11-1 and TRBJ2-7; maybe TRBD1 (5 bases). CDR3 length: 13 amino acids. Trimming removed 1 base at V and 1 base at J, with 5 bases between. Germline V gene sequence: CDR1 SGHAT, CDR2 FQDESV (reference sequence). CDR3 protein: CASSLGQSYEQYF. CDR3 bases: TGTGCCAGCAGCTTAGGACAGTCCTACGAGCAGTACTTC.

In its sample, this clone was seen once. The genes are TRBV30 and TRBJ2-7; 10 nucleotides agree with TRBD1. V trimming: 5 bases; J trimming: 4 bases; junction bases outside the gene matches: 2. Germline loops: CDR1 GTSNPN, CDR2 SVGIG (reference sequence). The CDR3 length is 12 residues. The CDR3 loop is CAWWGQGYEQYF. CDR3 DNA: TGTGCCTGGTGGGGACAGGGGTACGAGCAGTACTTC. The variable domain in full, completed from reference TRBV30 and TRBJ2-7, reads SQTIHQWPATLVQPVGSPLSLECTVEGTSNPNLYWYRQAAGRGLQLLFYSVGIGQISSEVPQNLSASRPQDRQFILSSKKLLLSDSGFYLCAWWGQGYEQYFGPGTRLTVT.

This clone showed up just once. The chain carries TRBV5-4 and TRBJ1-1, with a possible D match to TRBD1 (6 bases). Germline CDR1 is SGHNT and CDR2 is YYREEE (reference sequence). V gave up 0 bases and J gave up 3 bases, with 9 bases separating them. CDR3 size: 14 residues. CDR3 region: CASSLEGGYTEAFF. The CDR3 region has the DNA TGTGCCAGCAGCTTGGAAGGGGGATACACTGAAGCTTTCTTT. Together with reference TRBV5-4 and TRBJ1-1, the CDR3 gives the full variable domain: ETGVTQSPTHLIKTRGQQVTLRCSSQSGHNTVSWYQQALGQGPQFIFQYYREEENGRGNFPPRFSGLQFPNYSSELNVNALELDDSALYLCASSLEGGYTEAFFGQGTRLTVV.

The chain joins TRBV6-4 to TRBJ2-1, with a weak D call TRBD1 (6 bases). The V end lost 6 bases, the J end lost 7 bases, and 16 bases lay between the germline ends. The germline gives CDR1 MRHNA, CDR2 SNTAGT. The CDR3 totals 14 residues. Here the CDR3 DNA reads TGTGCCAGCAGCGATACAGGGTTTCCGAATGAGCAGTTCTTC. This encodes CASSDTGFPNEQFF.

The V and J genes are TRBV2 and TRBJ2-1; 11 positions match TRBD2. This CDR3 region has 14 residues. Germline-derived CDR1 and CDR2 are SNHLY and FYNNEI. Unmatched junction bases numbered 7, after V lost 7 bases and J lost 8 bases. CDR3 DNA: TGTGCCAGCAAAAGCCTAGCGGGAGGCTATGAGCAGTTCTTC. Translated, it gives CASKSLAGGYEQFF.

The CDR3 region is CASSLGVSGSTNEKLFF. CDR3 in DNA: TGTGCCAGCAGCTTAGGAGTCTCGGGTTCGACTAATGAAAAACTGTTTTTT. V usage is TRBV7-8 and J usage is TRBJ1-4; D gene uncertain. Per the germline V gene, CDR1 is SGHVS and CDR2 is FQNEAQ. The CDR3 loop spans 17 amino acids. With 1 base removed from V and 2 bases from J, the gap between germline ends came to 14 bases.

This chain uses TRBV10-2 with TRBJ2-1; 7 bases line up with TRBD1. CDR3 length: 12 residues. V gave up 6 bases and J gave up 6 bases; unmatched junction bases: 2. Looked up from germline, CDR1 is WSHSY and CDR2 is SAAADI. The CDR3 nucleotides read TGCGCCAGCAGCCCAGGGGGCAATGAGCAGTTCTTC. As protein: CASSPGGNEQFF.

The chain combines TRBV11-3 with TRBJ2-1, with TRBD2 matching over 8 bases. The CDR3 is made up of 18 amino acids. Germline CDR1 and CDR2: SGHNT and YENEEA. V gave up 4 bases and J gave up 0 bases; unmatched junction bases: 11. Written as DNA, the CDR3 is TGTGCCAGCAGCTCCGAAGGCGGGAGGCCTGCCTCCTACAATGAGCAGTTCTTC. Its protein is CASSSEGGRPASYNEQFF.

The CDR3 region has the DNA TGTGCCAGTAGTATAGGTGACCCGGGCTATGGCTACACCTTC. Protein product: CASSIGDPGYGYTF. The chain carries TRBV19 and TRBJ1-2; D not resolved. Germline V gene sequence: CDR1 LNHDA, CDR2 SQIVND (reference sequence). The germline V and J ends were trimmed by 1 base and 4 bases, with 10 bases remaining between them. The CDR3 consists of 14 residues.

This rearrangement joins TRBV11-3 to TRBJ1-4; 9 positions match TRBD1. CDR1 SGHNT and CDR2 YENEEA come from the germline V gene. The CDR3 runs 16 residues. V lost 4 bases and J lost 0; bases outside the gene matches: 3. The CDR3 nucleotides read TGTGCCAGCAGCTCCAGGACAGGGGCAACTAATGAAAAACTGTTTTTT. Translated, it gives CASSSRTGATNEKLFF. The whole variable domain, filled in from reference TRBV11-3 and TRBJ1-4, reads EAGVVQSPRYKIIEKKQPVAFWCNPISGHNTLYWYLQNLGQGPELLIRYENEEAVDDSQLPKDRFSAERLKGVDSTLKIQPAELGDSAVYLCASSSRTGATNEKLFFGSGTQLSVL.